The next 2 T cell receptor beta chains were all read from a single sample in a study of CD8 T cell repertoires and HIV-1 epitope variants (dated by TCRdb to 2020 to 2021). Library prep was done by the immunoSEQ multiplex PCR assay. The clones in this table, taken by TCRdb from immuneACCESS, are in-frame only. Not every clone is retained; where verified, under half of the shortfall comes from an unresolved V gene, and the cause of the rest is unknown. For this sample the table gives approximately 90,000 clones, of which roughly 77% were detected only once. About 26% of the sample lies in the top ten. Sequencing was done on a sample of uncultured baseline CD8+ T cells from peripheral blood mononuclear cells (PBMCs). The receptors were gathered from a male donor with HIV.

The chain is built from TRBV6-6 and TRBJ1-2; 11 bases match TRBD1. CDR3 length equals 16 residues. The J segment lost 7 bases and the V segment lost 2 bases, leaving 9 bases of the junction unmatched. Germline values: CDR1 MNHNY, CDR2 SVGAGI (reference sequence). The CDR3 is CASSYLSDRGLGGYTF. The CDR3 DNA reads as TGTGCCAGCAGTTACCTTTCGGACAGGGGGCTTGGTGGCTACACCTTC.

This chain uses TRBV5-1 with TRBJ2-1, with D possibly being TRBD1 (6 bases). The ends were cut back, 4 bases at V and 8 bases at J, with 16 bases in the middle. The CDR3 is 14 residues long. Germline values: CDR1 SGHRS, CDR2 YFSETQ. CDR3 sequence (DNA): TGCGCCAGCAGCCTGGGCGGATCAGGGGATGAGCAGTTCTTC. Protein sequence: CASSLGGSGDEQFF. The whole variable domain, remainder taken from reference TRBV5-1 and TRBJ2-1, is KAGVTQTPRYLIKTRGQQVTLSCSPISGHRSVSWYQQTPGQGLQFLFEYFSETQRNKGNFPGRFSGRQFSNSRSEMNVSTLELGDSALYLCASSLGGSGDEQFFGPGTRLTVL.